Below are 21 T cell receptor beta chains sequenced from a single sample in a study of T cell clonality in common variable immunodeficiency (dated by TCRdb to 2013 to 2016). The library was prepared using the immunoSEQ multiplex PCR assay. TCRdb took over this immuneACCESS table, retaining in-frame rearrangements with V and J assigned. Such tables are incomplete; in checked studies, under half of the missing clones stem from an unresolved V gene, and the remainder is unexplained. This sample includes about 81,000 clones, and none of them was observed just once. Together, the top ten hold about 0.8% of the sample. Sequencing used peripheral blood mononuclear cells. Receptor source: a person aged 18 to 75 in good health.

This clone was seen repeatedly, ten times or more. This CDR3 reads CSAPLAGVGTDTQYF. CDR3 DNA (partial): TGCAGTGCTCCCCTAGCGGGAGTGGGCACAGATACG. The chain recombines TRBV20-1 with TRBJ2-3; 10 bases align to TRBD2. Sequencing ends 3 residues short of the CDR3 end; the germline J gene provides the rest. The V and J ends lost 5 bases and 1 base, in that order; junction bases with no gene match: 6. Germline values: CDR1 DFQATT, CDR2 SNEGSKA (reference sequence). The CDR3 sequence is 15 residues long.

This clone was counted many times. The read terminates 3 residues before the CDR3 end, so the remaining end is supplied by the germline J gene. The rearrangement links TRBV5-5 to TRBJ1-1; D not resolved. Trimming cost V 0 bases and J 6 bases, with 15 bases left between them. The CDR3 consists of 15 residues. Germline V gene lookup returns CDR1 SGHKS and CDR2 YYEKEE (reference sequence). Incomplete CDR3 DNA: TGTGCCAGCAGCTTGGGGCAGGAGAGCTTTGCTGAA. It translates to CASSLGQESFAE. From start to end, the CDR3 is CASSLGQESFAEAFF.

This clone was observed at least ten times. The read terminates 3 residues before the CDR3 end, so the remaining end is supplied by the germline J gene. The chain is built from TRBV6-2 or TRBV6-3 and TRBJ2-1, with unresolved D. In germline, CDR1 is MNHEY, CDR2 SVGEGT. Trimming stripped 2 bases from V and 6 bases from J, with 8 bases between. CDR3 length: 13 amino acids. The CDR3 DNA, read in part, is TGTGCCAGCAGTTACAGAGCGACCAATGAG. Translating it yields CASSYRATNE. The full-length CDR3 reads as CASSYRATNEQFF.

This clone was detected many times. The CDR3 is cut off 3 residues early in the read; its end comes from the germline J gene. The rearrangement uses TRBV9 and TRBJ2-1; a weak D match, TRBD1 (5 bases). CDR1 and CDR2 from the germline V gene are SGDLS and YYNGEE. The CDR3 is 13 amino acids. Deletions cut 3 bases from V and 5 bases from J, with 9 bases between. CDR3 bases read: TGTGCCAGCAGCGGGCTCAGGGACAATGAG. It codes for CASSGLRDNE. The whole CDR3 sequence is CASSGLRDNEQFF.

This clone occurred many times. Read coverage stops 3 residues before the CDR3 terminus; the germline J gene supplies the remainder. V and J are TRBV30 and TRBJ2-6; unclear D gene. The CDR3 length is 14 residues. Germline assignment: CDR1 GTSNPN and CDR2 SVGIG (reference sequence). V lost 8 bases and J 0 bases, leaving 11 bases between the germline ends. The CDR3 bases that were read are TGTGCCCGAATGCCGGGCTCTGGGGCCAACGTC. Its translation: CARMPGSGANV. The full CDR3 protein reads CARMPGSGANVLTF.

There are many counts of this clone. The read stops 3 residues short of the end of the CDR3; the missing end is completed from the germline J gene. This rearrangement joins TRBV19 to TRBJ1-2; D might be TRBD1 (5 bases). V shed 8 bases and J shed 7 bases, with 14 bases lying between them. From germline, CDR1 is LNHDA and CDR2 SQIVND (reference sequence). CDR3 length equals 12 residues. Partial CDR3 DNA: TGTGCCAGTCCGAAAGGCGGGGCTGGC. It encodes CASPKGGAG. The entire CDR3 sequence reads CASPKGGAGYTF.

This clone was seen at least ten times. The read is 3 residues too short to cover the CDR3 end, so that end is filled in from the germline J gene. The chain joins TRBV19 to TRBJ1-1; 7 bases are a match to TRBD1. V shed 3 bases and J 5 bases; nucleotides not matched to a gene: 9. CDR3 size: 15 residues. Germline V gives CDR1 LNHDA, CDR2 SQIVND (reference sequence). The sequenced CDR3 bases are TGTGCCAGTAGTATTGCGGCAGGGGGGAGGACTGAA. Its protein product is CASSIAAGGRTE. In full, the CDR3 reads CASSIAAGGRTEAFF.

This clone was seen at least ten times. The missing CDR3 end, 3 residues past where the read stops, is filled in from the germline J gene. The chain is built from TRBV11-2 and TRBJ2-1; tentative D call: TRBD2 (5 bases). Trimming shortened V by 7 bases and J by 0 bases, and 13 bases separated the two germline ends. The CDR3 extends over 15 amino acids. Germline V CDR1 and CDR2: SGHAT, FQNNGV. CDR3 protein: CASTPGVSSYNEQFF. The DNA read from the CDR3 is TGTGCCAGCACCCCCGGGGTAAGCTCCTACAATGAG.

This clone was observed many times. Partial CDR3 DNA: TGTGCCAGCAGTGACTCTCGTTCTAGCACAGATACG. This translates into CASSDSRSSTDT. The whole CDR3 protein reads CASSDSRSSTDTQYF. The chain joins TRBV6-4 to TRBJ2-3; no firm D call. The missing CDR3 end, 3 residues past where the read stops, is filled in from the germline J gene. Per the germline V gene, CDR1 is MRHNA and CDR2 is SNTAGT. This CDR3 spans 15 amino acids. Trimming cost V 0 bases and J 0 bases, with 7 bases left between them.

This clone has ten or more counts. The CDR3 reads CASSPGPSMNTEAFF. The sequenced part of the CDR3 DNA is TGTGCCAGCTCACCAGGGCCCAGCATGAACACTGAA. The chain carries TRBV18 and TRBJ1-1; D uncertain. Read sequence stops 3 residues before the CDR3 end, and the germline J gene provides the missing end. The length of the CDR3 is 15 residues. The germline V gene has CDR1 KGHSH and CDR2 LQKENI. Deletions cut 2 bases from V and 0 bases from J, with 10 bases between.

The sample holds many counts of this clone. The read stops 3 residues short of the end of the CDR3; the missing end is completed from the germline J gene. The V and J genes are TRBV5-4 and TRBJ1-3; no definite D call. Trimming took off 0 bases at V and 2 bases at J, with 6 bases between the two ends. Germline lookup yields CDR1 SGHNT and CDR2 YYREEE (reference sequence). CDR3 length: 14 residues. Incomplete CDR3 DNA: TGTGCCAGCAGCTTGGACAGAACTGGAAACACC. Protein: CASSLDRTGNT. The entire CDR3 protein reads CASSLDRTGNTIYF.

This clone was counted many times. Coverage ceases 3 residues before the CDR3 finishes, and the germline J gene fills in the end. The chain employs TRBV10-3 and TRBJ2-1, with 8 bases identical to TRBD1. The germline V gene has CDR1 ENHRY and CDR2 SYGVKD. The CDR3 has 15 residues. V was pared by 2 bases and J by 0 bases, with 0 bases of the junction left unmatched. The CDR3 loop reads CAISETGGSYNEQFF. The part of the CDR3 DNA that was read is TGTGCCATCAGTGAGACAGGGGGCTCCTACAATGAG.

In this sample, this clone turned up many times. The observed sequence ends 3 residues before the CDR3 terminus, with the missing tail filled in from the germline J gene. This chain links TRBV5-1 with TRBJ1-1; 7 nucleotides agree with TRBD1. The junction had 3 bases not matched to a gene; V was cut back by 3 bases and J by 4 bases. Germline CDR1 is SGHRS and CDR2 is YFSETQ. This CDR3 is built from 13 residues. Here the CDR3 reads CASSSGQATEAFF. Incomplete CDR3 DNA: TGCGCCAGCAGCTCCGGACAGGCCACTGAA.

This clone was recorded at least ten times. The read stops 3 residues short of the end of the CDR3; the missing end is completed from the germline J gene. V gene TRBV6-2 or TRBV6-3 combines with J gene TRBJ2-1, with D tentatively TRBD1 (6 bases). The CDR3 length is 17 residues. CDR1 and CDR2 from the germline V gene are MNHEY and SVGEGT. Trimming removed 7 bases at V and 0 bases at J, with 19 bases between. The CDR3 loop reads CASTDPLTGHSYNEQFF. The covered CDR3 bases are TGTGCCAGCACAGACCCCCTTACAGGGCACTCCTACAATGAG.

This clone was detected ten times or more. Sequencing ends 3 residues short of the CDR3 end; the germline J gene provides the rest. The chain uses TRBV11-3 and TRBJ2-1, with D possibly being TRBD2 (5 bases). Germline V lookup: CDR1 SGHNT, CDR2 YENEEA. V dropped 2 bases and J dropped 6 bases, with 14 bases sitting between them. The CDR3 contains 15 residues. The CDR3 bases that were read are TGTGCCAGCAGCTTATATCGGGGAATCGGCAATGAG. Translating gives CASSLYRGIGNE. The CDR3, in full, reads CASSLYRGIGNEQFF.

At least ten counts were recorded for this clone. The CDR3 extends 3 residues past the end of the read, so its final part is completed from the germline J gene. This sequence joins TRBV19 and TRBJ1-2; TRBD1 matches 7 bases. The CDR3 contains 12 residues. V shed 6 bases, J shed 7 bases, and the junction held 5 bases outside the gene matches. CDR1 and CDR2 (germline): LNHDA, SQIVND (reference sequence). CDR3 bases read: TGTGCCAGTAGCGCAGGGGGTTTTGGC. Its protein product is CASSAGGFG. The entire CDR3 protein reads CASSAGGFGYTF.

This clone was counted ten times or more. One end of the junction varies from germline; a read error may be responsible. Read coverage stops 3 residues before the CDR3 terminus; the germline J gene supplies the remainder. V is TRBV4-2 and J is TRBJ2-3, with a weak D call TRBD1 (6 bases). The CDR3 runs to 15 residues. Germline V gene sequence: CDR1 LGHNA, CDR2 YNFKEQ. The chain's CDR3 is CASSQNRVNTDTQYF. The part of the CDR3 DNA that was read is TGCGCCAGCAGCCAGAACAGGGTCAACACAGATACG.

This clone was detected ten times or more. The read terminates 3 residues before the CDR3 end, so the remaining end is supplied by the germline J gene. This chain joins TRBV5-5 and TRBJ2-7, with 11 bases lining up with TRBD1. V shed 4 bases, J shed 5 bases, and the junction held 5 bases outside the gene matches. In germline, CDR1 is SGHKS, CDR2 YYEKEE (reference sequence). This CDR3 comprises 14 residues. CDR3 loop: CASSRTGGVNEQYF. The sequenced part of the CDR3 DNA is TGTGCCAGCAGCCGGACAGGGGGCGTGAACGAG.

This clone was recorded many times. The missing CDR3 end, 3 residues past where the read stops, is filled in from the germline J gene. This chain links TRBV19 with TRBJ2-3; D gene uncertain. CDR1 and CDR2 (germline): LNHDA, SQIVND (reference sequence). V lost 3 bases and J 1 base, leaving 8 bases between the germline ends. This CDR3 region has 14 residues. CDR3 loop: CASSMVRGTDTQYF. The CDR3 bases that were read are TGTGCCAGTAGTATGGTTAGGGGCACAGATACG.

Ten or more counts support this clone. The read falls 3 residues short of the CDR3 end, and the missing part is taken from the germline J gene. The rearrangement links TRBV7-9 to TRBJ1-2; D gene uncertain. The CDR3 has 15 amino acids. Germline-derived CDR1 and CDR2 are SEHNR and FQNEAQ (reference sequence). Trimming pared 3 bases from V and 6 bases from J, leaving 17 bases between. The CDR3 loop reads CASSFEFAGMHGYTF. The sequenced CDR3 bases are TGTGCCAGCAGCTTTGAGTTTGCGGGGATGCATGGC. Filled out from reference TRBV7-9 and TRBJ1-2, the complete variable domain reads DTGVSQNPRHKITKRGQNVTFRCDPISEHNRLYWYRQTLGQGPEFLTYFQNEAQLEKSRLLSDRFSAERPKGSFSTLEIQRTEQGDSAMYLCASSFEFAGMHGYTFGSGTRLTVV.

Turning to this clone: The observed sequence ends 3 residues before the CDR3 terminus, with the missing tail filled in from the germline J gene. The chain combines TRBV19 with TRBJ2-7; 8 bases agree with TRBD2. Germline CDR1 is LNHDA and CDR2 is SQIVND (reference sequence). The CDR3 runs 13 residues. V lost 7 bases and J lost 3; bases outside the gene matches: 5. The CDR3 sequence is CASKKRESYEQYF. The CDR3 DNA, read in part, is TGTGCCAGTAAGAAGCGGGAGAGCTACGAG.